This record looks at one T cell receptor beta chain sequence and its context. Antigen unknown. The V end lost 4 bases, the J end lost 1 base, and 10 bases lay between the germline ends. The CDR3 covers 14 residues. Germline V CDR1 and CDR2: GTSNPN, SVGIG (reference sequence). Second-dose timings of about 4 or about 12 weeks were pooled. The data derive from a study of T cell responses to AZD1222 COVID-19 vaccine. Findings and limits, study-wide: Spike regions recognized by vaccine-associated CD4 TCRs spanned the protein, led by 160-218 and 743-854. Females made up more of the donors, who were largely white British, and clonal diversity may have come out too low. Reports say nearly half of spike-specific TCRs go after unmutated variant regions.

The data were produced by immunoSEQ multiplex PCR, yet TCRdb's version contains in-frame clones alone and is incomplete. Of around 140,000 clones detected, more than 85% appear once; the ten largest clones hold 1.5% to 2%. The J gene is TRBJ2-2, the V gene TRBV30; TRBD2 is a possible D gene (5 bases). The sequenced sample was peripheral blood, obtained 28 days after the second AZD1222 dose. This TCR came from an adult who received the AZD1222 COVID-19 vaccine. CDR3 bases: TGTGCCTGGAACGACGGGGTGAACACCGGGGAGCTGTTTTTT. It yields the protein CAWNDGVNTGELFF.